A selection of T cell receptor beta chains follows, all from one sample in a study of cytomegalovirus exposure and HLA in healthy donors. The assay was immunoSEQ multiplex PCR, and TCRdb's table has in-frame clones only and misses some. This sample has about 76,000 clones, with roughly 85% found just once. The sequenced sample consisted of PBMCs. The receptors originated from a man aged 25 to 40 in good health and CMV-seronegative. Both conserved end residues are part of each CDR3. The D gene is left open where the match is weak. For some rows the clone size is stated as once, few or many, or as a class when expanded; others skip it.

CDR3nt: TGTGCCAGCAGCGCACACCTCCGACAGCTTGAGCAGTTCTTC
CDR3aa: CASSAHLRQLEQFF
d_gene: -
j_gene: TRBJ2-1
v_gene: TRBV9
abundance: -

CDR3nt: TGTGCCAGCTCACCAACAACTAACAATGAGCAGTTCTTC
CDR3aa: CASSPTTNNEQFF
d_gene: -
j_gene: TRBJ2-1
v_gene: TRBV18
abundance: once

CDR3nt: TGTGCCATCAGTCAAGGACAGGCGATCTATGGCTACACCTTC
CDR3aa: CAISQGQAIYGYTF
d_gene: TRBD1
j_gene: TRBJ1-2
v_gene: TRBV10-3
abundance: -

CDR3nt: TGTGCCAGCAGTCCAGAGGGCGGGATCCGAGAGACCCAGTACTTC
CDR3aa: CASSPEGGIRETQYF
d_gene: -
j_gene: TRBJ2-5
v_gene: TRBV6-6
abundance: once

CDR3nt: TGTGCCAGCAGGCCCGGGACAGGAGGCGAGCAGTACTTC
CDR3aa: CASRPGTGGEQYF
d_gene: TRBD1
j_gene: TRBJ2-7
v_gene: TRBV6-6
abundance: -

CDR3nt: TGCGCCAGCAGCCAAGAGGGGGGGGCGGATGAGCAGTTCTTC
CDR3aa: CASSQEGGADEQFF
d_gene: -
j_gene: TRBJ2-1
v_gene: TRBV4-3
abundance: -

CDR3nt: TGTGCCAGCAGTTCGACACAGGGGGCTGAAGCTTTCTTT
CDR3aa: CASSSTQGAEAFF
d_gene: TRBD1
j_gene: TRBJ1-1
v_gene: TRBV28
abundance: few

CDR3nt: TGTGCCAGCAGTTTATACGGCCGGCCAGCGGGAATGCACAATGAGCAGTTCTTC
CDR3aa: CASSLYGRPAGMHNEQFF
d_gene: TRBD2
j_gene: TRBJ2-1
v_gene: TRBV27
abundance: -

CDR3nt: TGCGCCAGCAGCTTTAGGACTAGCGGCCCAAAACTAGATACGCAGTATTTT
CDR3aa: CASSFRTSGPKLDTQYF
d_gene: TRBD2
j_gene: TRBJ2-3
v_gene: TRBV5-1
abundance: -

CDR3nt: TGTGCCATCAGTGAGTCGGGGAGCCAAGAGACCCAGTACTTC
CDR3aa: CAISESGSQETQYF
d_gene: -
j_gene: TRBJ2-5
v_gene: TRBV10-3
abundance: -

CDR3nt: TGCGCCAGCAGCTTCCCGACAGGGAACACCGGGGAGCTGTTTTTT
CDR3aa: CASSFPTGNTGELFF
d_gene: -
j_gene: TRBJ2-2
v_gene: TRBV5-1
abundance: -

CDR3nt: TGCGCCAGCAGCCTGCGGGGTGGTTCTGAAGCTTTCTTT
CDR3aa: CASSLRGGSEAFF
d_gene: -
j_gene: TRBJ1-1
v_gene: TRBV4-3
abundance: -

CDR3nt: TGTGCCAGCTCACCACTAAACAGGGGGGCTAGCACAGATACGCAGTATTTT
CDR3aa: CASSPLNRGASTDTQYF
d_gene: TRBD1
j_gene: TRBJ2-3
v_gene: TRBV18
abundance: -

CDR3nt: TGTGCCAGCAGCTTGGGGGGTATGATTTCTGGGACCGGGGAGCTGTTTTTT
CDR3aa: CASSLGGMISGTGELFF
d_gene: -
j_gene: TRBJ2-2
v_gene: TRBV7-9
abundance: -

CDR3nt: TGTGCCAGCAGCTTTAACCCCCACGGTCCCTACGAGCAGTACTTC
CDR3aa: CASSFNPHGPYEQYF
d_gene: -
j_gene: TRBJ2-7
v_gene: TRBV5-6
abundance: -

CDR3nt: TGTGCCAGCAGTTCCAACCGGGAGCAGCACTTC
CDR3aa: CASSSNREQHF
d_gene: -
j_gene: TRBJ2-7
v_gene: TRBV6-5
abundance: -

CDR3nt: TGTGCCAGCAGCTTAGGCGGGGGGGCTAATGAGCAGTTCTTC
CDR3aa: CASSLGGGANEQFF
d_gene: TRBD2
j_gene: TRBJ2-1
v_gene: TRBV7-6
abundance: -

CDR3nt: TGTGCCAGCAGTTACCGACAGGGGCATGGCTACACCTTC
CDR3aa: CASSYRQGHGYTF
d_gene: TRBD1
j_gene: TRBJ1-2
v_gene: TRBV27
abundance: -

CDR3nt: TGTGCCAGCAGAAGAACAGGGGACAATGAGCAGTTCTTC
CDR3aa: CASRRTGDNEQFF
d_gene: TRBD1
j_gene: TRBJ2-1
v_gene: TRBV4-2
abundance: once

CDR3nt: TGTGCCAGCAAAACGACAGGGGGCCCCTACAATGAGCAGTTCTTC
CDR3aa: CASKTTGGPYNEQFF
d_gene: TRBD1
j_gene: TRBJ2-1
v_gene: TRBV28
abundance: few

CDR3nt: TGCGCCAGCTCACCCGGGGACAGTCCCAGCCTCTACGAGCAGTACTTC
CDR3aa: CASSPGDSPSLYEQYF
d_gene: TRBD1
j_gene: TRBJ2-7
v_gene: TRBV5-1
abundance: -

CDR3nt: TGCGCCAGCAGCCAAGTACAGGGCTACGAGCAGTACTTC
CDR3aa: CASSQVQGYEQYF
d_gene: -
j_gene: TRBJ2-7
v_gene: TRBV4-3
abundance: few

CDR3nt: TGTGCCAGCAGCCAAGAAGGACAGGGCGGCGGAAACACCATATATTTT
CDR3aa: CASSQEGQGGGNTIYF
d_gene: TRBD1
j_gene: TRBJ1-3
v_gene: TRBV4-2
abundance: -

CDR3nt: TGCAGCGCCGGGACAGAGGCCAACGTCCTGACTTTC
CDR3aa: CSAGTEANVLTF
d_gene: TRBD1
j_gene: TRBJ2-6
v_gene: TRBV29-1
abundance: -

CDR3nt: TGCGCCAGCAGCTTGGAACCAGGGTGGAAAGCTTTCTTT
CDR3aa: CASSLEPGWKAFF
d_gene: -
j_gene: TRBJ1-1
v_gene: TRBV5-1
abundance: -

CDR3nt: TGCAGTGCTAGTAAGCCCAACGAGCAGTACTTC
CDR3aa: CSASKPNEQYF
d_gene: -
j_gene: TRBJ2-7
v_gene: TRBV20-1
abundance: -

CDR3nt: TGTGCCAGCAGGGAATGGGGGGGGCGAAAAGAGGAAACTGAAGCTTTCTTT
CDR3aa: CASREWGGRKEETEAFF
d_gene: -
j_gene: TRBJ1-1
v_gene: TRBV11-2
abundance: -

CDR3nt: TGTGCCAGCAGCTCCAGTGGAATCACCTTAGCGGGACAAGATACGCAGTATTTT
CDR3aa: CASSSSGITLAGQDTQYF
d_gene: TRBD2
j_gene: TRBJ2-3
v_gene: TRBV9
abundance: -

CDR3nt: TGTTCCAGCAGCTTAAAGTATGGACAGGGGTCGGGCAATGAGCAGTTCTTC
CDR3aa: CSSSLKYGQGSGNEQFF
d_gene: TRBD1
j_gene: TRBJ2-1
v_gene: TRBV7-9
abundance: -

CDR3nt: TGTGCTAGCAGCTCGGGACTAGCTCTGAGCACAGATACGCAGTATTTT
CDR3aa: CASSSGLALSTDTQYF
d_gene: TRBD2
j_gene: TRBJ2-3
v_gene: TRBV7-7
abundance: -